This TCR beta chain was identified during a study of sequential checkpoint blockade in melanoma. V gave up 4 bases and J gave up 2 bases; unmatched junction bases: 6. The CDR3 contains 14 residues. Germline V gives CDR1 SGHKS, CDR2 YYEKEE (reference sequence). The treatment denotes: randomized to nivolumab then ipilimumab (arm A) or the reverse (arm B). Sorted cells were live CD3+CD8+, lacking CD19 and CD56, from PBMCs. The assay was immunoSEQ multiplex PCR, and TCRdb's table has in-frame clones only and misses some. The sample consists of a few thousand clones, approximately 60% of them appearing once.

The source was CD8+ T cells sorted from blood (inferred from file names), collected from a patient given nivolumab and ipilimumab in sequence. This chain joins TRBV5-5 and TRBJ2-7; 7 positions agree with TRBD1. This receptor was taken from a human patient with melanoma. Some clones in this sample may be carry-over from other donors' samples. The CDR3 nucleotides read TGTGCCAGCAGCAAGGGACAGTCCCCCTACGAGCAGTACTTC. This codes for CASSKGQSPYEQYF.